Below are 8 T cell receptor beta chains sequenced from a single sample in a study of cytomegalovirus exposure and HLA in healthy donors. Researchers ran the PCR with 60 Vbeta and 13 Jbeta primers. Repertoires were generated with immunoSEQ multiplex PCR, while TCRdb's copy carries only in-frame clones and drops some. The sample lists around 140,000 clones, 82% occurring once. The sample was PBMCs. The receptors were gathered from a woman aged 45-59 years in good health and CMV-seropositive.

The chain couples TRBV19 to TRBJ2-3, with TRBD2 matching 9 bases. Germline CDR1 is LNHDA and CDR2 is SQIVND (reference sequence). With 9 bases clipped from V and 9 bases from J, the junction kept 22 bases outside the gene matches. CDR3 length equals 17 residues. The CDR3 region is CASSGARGAGGLGTQYF. Here the CDR3 DNA reads TGTGCCAGCTCAGGGGCCCGAGGAGCGGGAGGTCTAGGGACGCAGTATTTT.

The V gene is TRBV30, the J gene TRBJ1-2; D is undetermined. This CDR3 is 13 amino acids long. Germline V gene sequence: CDR1 GTSNPN, CDR2 SVGIG (reference sequence). CDR3 bases: TGTGCGAGAAAGGCAGGATCTAACTATGGCTACACCTTC. It codes for CARKAGSNYGYTF.

The rearrangement joins TRBV7-9 to TRBJ1-2, with D perhaps TRBD1 (6 bases). There are 17 residues in the CDR3. Germline CDR1 reads SEHNR; CDR2 reads FQNEAQ (reference sequence). V gave up 5 bases and J gave up 6 bases, with 25 bases separating them. CDR3 nucleotides: TGTGCCAGCAGCCCCGCGAAGATCCGGACAGTAAGCCATGGCTACACCTTC. Residues: CASSPAKIRTVSHGYTF.

V and J are TRBV9 and TRBJ1-5, with TRBD1 matching 7 bases. Germline trimming cut 4 bases from V and 7 bases from J; bases unmatched to any gene: 8. The CDR3 is 14 amino acids. The germline gives CDR1 SGDLS, CDR2 YYNGEE. CDR3: CASSPGTVGQPQHF. In DNA, the CDR3 is TGTGCCAGCAGCCCTGGGACAGTCGGGCAGCCCCAGCATTTT.

This chain joins TRBV11-2 and TRBJ2-7; no clear D gene. This CDR3 region has 13 residues. The germline V and J ends were trimmed by 1 base and 1 base, with 5 bases remaining between them. Germline lookup yields CDR1 SGHAT and CDR2 FQNNGV. This CDR3 is CASSLVPSYEQYF. The CDR3 nucleotides are TGTGCCAGCAGCTTAGTTCCATCCTACGAGCAGTACTTC.

The CDR3 here is CASSDRDSYEAFF. The DNA for the CDR3 is TGCGCCAGCAGCGACCGGGACAGTTATGAAGCTTTCTTT. The chain couples TRBV5-1 to TRBJ1-1; 7 positions match TRBD1. With V trimmed by 4 bases and J by 7 bases, 7 bases remained unmatched. This CDR3 spans 13 amino acids. From germline, CDR1 is SGHRS and CDR2 YFSETQ.

The chain recombines TRBV29-1 with TRBJ2-7; 9 nucleotides match TRBD2. The CDR3 length is 14 residues. Germline V gene sequence: CDR1 SQVTM, CDR2 ANQGSEA. Trimming at V came to 5 bases and at J to 6 bases, leaving 11 bases not matched to a gene. The CDR3 DNA reads TGCAGCGTTTTGTCTAGCGGGATGGCTGGCGAGCAGTACTTC. It codes for CSVLSSGMAGEQYF.

V usage is TRBV7-3 and J usage is TRBJ2-6, with D uncertain. Germline assignment: CDR1 SGHTA and CDR2 FQGTGA. The CDR3 loop spans 15 amino acids. Between the trimmed V and J ends, which lost 5 bases and 0 bases, there was a span of 8 bases. CDR3 coding DNA: TGTGCCAGCAGCCCAAGAGGCTCTGGGGCCAACGTCCTGACTTTC. Protein product: CASSPRGSGANVLTF.